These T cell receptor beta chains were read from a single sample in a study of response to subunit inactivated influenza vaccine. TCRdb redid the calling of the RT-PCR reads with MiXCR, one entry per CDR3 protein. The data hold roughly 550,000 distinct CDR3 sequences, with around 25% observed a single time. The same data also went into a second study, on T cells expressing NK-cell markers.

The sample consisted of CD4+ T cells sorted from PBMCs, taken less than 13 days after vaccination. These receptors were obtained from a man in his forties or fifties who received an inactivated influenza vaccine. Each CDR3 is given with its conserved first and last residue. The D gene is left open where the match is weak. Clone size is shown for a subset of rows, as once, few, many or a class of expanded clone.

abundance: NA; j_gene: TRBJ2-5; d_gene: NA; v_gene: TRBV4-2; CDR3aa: CASSQGGQHHPYQETQYF; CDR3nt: TGTGCCAGCAGCCAAGGGGGCCAGCACCACCCGTACCAAGAGACCCAGTACTTC
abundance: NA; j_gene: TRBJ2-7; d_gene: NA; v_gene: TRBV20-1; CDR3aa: CSASWDLSYEQYF; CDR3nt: TGCAGTGCTAGCTGGGACCTCTCCTACGAGCAGTACTTC
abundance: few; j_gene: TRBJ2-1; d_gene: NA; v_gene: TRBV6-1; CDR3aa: CASGRSRGPLGNEQFF; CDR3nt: TGTGCCAGCGGAAGGAGTCGCGGGCCCCTAGGTAATGAGCAGTTCTTC
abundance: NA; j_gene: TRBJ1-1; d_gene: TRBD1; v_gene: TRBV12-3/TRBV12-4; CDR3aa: CASSLSWTGPMNTEAFF; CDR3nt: TGTGCCAGCAGTTTATCCTGGACAGGCCCCATGAACACTGAAGCTTTCTTT
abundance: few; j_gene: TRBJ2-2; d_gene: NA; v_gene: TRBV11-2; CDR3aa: CASSLGGLRPGELFF; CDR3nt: TGTGCCAGCAGCTTAGGGGGTCTCCGGCCCGGGGAGCTGTTTTTT
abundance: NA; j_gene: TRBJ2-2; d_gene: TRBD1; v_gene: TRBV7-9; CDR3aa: CASKGQANTGELFF; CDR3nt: TGTGCCTCCAAGGGACAGGCGAACACCGGGGAGCTGTTTTTT
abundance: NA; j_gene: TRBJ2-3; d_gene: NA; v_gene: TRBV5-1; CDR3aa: CASSLEGRPYTDTQYF; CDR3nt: TGCGCCAGCAGCTTGGAAGGCAGGCCCTACACAGATACGCAGTATTTT
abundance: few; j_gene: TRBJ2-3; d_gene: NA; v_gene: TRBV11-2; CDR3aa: CASSRRTPSTDTQYF; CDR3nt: TGTGCCAGCAGCCGAAGGACGCCGAGCACAGATACGCAGTATTTT
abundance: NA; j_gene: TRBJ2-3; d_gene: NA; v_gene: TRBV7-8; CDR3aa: CASSLFVFTDSTDTQYF; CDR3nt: TGTGCCAGCAGCTTATTTGTTTTCACCGATAGCACAGATACGCAGTATTTT
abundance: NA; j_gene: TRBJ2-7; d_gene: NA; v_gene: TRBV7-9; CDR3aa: CASSLAQGGNSYEQYF; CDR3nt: TGTGCCAGCAGCTTAGCGCAAGGCGGGAACTCCTACGAGCAGTACTTC
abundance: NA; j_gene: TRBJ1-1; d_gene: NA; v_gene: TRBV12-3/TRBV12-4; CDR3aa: CASSFRRTEAFF; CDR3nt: TGTGCCAGCAGTTTCCGCCGAACTGAAGCTTTCTTT
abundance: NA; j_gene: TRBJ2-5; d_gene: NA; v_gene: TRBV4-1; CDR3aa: CASSQTGSLQETQYF; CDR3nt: TGCGCCAGCAGCCAAACCGGGTCACTTCAAGAGACCCAGTACTTC
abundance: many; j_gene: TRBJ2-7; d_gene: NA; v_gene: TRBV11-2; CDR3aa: CASSLAFIDQQYF; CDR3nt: TGTGCCAGCAGCTTAGCGTTTATAGATCAGCAGTACTTC
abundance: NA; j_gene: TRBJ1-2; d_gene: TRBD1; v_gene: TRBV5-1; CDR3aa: CASSLEQGAVDGYTF; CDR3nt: TGCGCCAGCAGCTTGGAGCAGGGGGCTGTAGATGGCTACACCTTC
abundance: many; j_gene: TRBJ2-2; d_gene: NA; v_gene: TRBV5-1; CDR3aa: CASRTLSGTGELFF; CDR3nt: TGCGCCAGCAGGACCCTCTCGGGTACCGGGGAGCTGTTTTTT
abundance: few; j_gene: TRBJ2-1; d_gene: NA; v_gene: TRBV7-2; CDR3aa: CASRPDPNLNEQFF; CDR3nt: TGTGCCAGCAGACCAGACCCGAATCTCAATGAGCAGTTCTTC
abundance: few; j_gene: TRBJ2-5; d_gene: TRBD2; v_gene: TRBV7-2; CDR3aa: CASSLALAGPRTQYF; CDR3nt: TGTGCCAGCAGCTTAGCATTAGCGGGGCCAAGGACCCAGTACTTC
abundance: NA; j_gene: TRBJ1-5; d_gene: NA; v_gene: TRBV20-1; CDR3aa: CSARLAGNQPQHF; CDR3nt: TGCAGTGCTAGATTGGCAGGGAATCAGCCCCAGCATTTT
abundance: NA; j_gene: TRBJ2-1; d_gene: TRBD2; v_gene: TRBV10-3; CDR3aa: CAISESTSGGSEQFF; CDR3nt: TGTGCCATCAGTGAGTCGACTAGCGGGGGGTCTGAGCAGTTCTTC
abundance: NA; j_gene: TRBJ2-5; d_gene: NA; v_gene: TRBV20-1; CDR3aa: CSAPHRGKETQYF; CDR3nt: TGCAGTGCCCCCCATAGGGGAAAAGAGACCCAGTACTTC